The 23 T cell receptor beta chains listed next were all sequenced from one sample in a study of blood T cell repertoires in COVID-19. Repertoires were generated with immunoSEQ multiplex PCR, while TCRdb's copy carries only in-frame clones and drops some. The sample has 300,000 to 450,000 clones; roughly nine tenths are singletons. The sample comprised PBMCs or T cells enriched from blood (not recorded which). The receptors derive from a man between 18 and 35 years old who had recovered from COVID-19.

The J gene is TRBJ2-1, the V gene TRBV11-2, with 10 bases lining up with TRBD1. V gave up 5 bases and J gave up 9 bases; unmatched junction bases: 10. CDR1 and CDR2 (germline): SGHAT, FQNNGV. The CDR3 has 15 amino acids. The CDR3 reads CASSPGTGAPVEQFF. The DNA for the CDR3 is TGTGCCAGCAGCCCCGGGACAGGGGCCCCCGTTGAGCAGTTCTTC.

This chain connects TRBV21-1 to TRBJ2-7; TRBD1 is the table's D call, not checked against the DNA. TRBV21-1 is labeled a pseudogene. This CDR3 is 14 amino acids long. The CDR3 bases are TGTGCCAGCAGCAAAGGCAGGACAGACTACGAGCAGTACTTC. Its translation: CASSKGRTDYEQYF.

A word on this clone: The same CDR3 is also encoded by other DNA sequences in this sample. The V call is TRBV12-3 or TRBV12-4, the J call TRBJ1-5; TRBD1 agrees at 8 bases. This CDR3 has 13 residues. V trimming: 8 bases; J trimming: 2 bases; junction bases outside the gene matches: 2. The CDR3 bases are TGTGCCAGCTCGGACAGGGGCAATCAGCCCCAGCATTTT. Residues: CASSDRGNQPQHF.

This chain links TRBV3-1 (or the pseudogene TRBV3-2) with TRBJ1-2; tentative D call: TRBD1 (5 bases). The V gene lost 0 bases and the J gene lost 2 bases, with 13 bases spanning the gap. This CDR3 region has 16 residues. The germline gives CDR1 LGHDT, CDR2 YNNKEL (reference sequence). CDR3 region: CASSQEGGDPNYGYTF. CDR3 sequence (DNA): TGTGCCAGCAGCCAAGAGGGAGGGGATCCAAACTATGGCTACACCTTC.

V is TRBV18 and J is TRBJ1-5, with D possibly matching TRBD1 (5 bases). This CDR3 has 15 amino acids. Germline V CDR1 and CDR2: KGHSH, LQKENI. V was trimmed by 3 bases and J by 8 bases, leaving 17 bases between them. DNA for the CDR3: TGTGCCAGCTCACCGTGGGCAGGGTCCGCGGAGCCCCAGCATTTT. Translated: CASSPWAGSAEPQHF.

The chain couples TRBV11-1 to TRBJ2-5; the D gene is possibly TRBD2 (5 bases). Germline loops: CDR1 SGHAT, CDR2 FQDESV (reference sequence). There are 11 residues in the CDR3. Trimming shortened V by 4 bases and J by 5 bases, and 5 bases separated the two germline ends. The CDR3 spells CASSWEETQYF. The CDR3 coding sequence is TGTGCCAGCAGCTGGGAGGAGACCCAGTACTTC.

Of note for this clone: A junction end diverges from the germline sequence, so it may reflect a read error. This chain connects TRBV29-1 to TRBJ1-1; D possibly corresponds to TRBD1 (5 bases). Germline CDR1 reads SQVTM; CDR2 reads ANQGSEA. CDR3 length equals 10 residues. Written as DNA, the CDR3 is TGCAGCGTTGAGGTACAGGCGGGACTCTTT. Its protein is CSVEVQAGLF.

The gene calls are TRBV10-3 and TRBJ1-1; TRBD1 agrees at 11 bases. V dropped 7 bases and J dropped 1; count of bases not matched to a gene: 2. Germline-derived CDR1 and CDR2 are ENHRY and SYGVKD. The CDR3 sequence is 14 residues long. The CDR3 region has the DNA TGTGCCATCACCGGGACAGGGGGGAACACTGAAGCTTTCTTT. Translation gives CAITGTGGNTEAFF.

The rearrangement joins TRBV3-1 (or the pseudogene TRBV3-2) to TRBJ2-3; 11 bases agree with TRBD2. The germline CDR1 and CDR2 sequences are LGHDT and YNNKEL (reference sequence). The V gene end was trimmed by 5 bases and the J gene end by 2 bases; junction bases not matched to a gene: 9. This CDR3 has 17 residues. The CDR3 is CASSASRTSGPTDTQYF. The CDR3 DNA reads TGTGCCAGCAGCGCAAGTCGGACTAGCGGGCCCACAGATACGCAGTATTTT.

This chain uses TRBV11-2 with TRBJ1-6; 10 nucleotides agree with TRBD1. The J segment lost 8 bases and the V segment lost 2 bases, leaving 3 bases of the junction unmatched. Germline V CDR1 and CDR2: SGHAT, FQNNGV. CDR3 length: 15 amino acids. CDR3 bases: TGTGCCAGCAGCTTACGCGGACAGGGGGATTCACCCCTCCACTTT. Translation gives CASSLRGQGDSPLHF.

The chain combines TRBV10-3 with TRBJ1-2; D gene uncertain. V was cut by 0 bases and J by 4 bases, with 18 bases left in between. Germline values: CDR1 ENHRY, CDR2 SYGVKD. CDR3 length: 17 residues. This CDR3 reads CAISESGPLMAVYGYTF. DNA of the CDR3: TGTGCCATCAGTGAGTCGGGCCCCCTGATGGCCGTCTATGGCTACACCTTC.

The chain recombines TRBV5-6 with TRBJ1-5; TRBD1 is a possible D gene (6 bases). Germline V gives CDR1 SGHDT, CDR2 YYEEEE. The CDR3 runs to 13 residues. The germline V and J ends were trimmed by 4 bases and 4 bases, with 9 bases remaining between them. In DNA form, the CDR3 reads TGTGCCAGCAGCCGACAGGAGAATCAGCCCCAGCATTTT. Encoded protein: CASSRQENQPQHF.

V usage is TRBV6-5 and J usage is TRBJ2-7; 7 nucleotides align to TRBD1. Per the germline V gene, CDR1 is MNHEY and CDR2 is SVGAGI. The CDR3 spans 14 residues. V lost 4 bases to trimming and J lost 3 bases; unmatched junction nucleotides: 6. The CDR3 loop is CASSFRTGDYEQYF. The CDR3 DNA is TGTGCCAGCAGTTTTCGGACAGGAGACTACGAGCAGTACTTC.

V is TRBV6-5 and J is TRBJ2-7, with 8 bases matching TRBD1. Trimming at V came to 5 bases and at J to 3 bases, leaving 6 bases not matched to a gene. This CDR3 has 14 amino acids. Germline V CDR1 and CDR2: MNHEY, SVGAGI. The CDR3 loop is CASSRQGISYEQYF. The CDR3 DNA follows: TGTGCCAGCAGTAGACAGGGGATAAGCTACGAGCAGTACTTC.

CDR3 bases: TGTGCCAGTACCGACAGGGGGATCGATACGCAGTATTTT. Its protein is CASTDRGIDTQYF. V gene TRBV19 combines with J gene TRBJ2-3; 9 nucleotides match TRBD1. The CDR3 contains 13 residues. The V gene end was trimmed by 7 bases and the J gene end by 6 bases; junction bases not matched to a gene: 5. Germline CDR1 is LNHDA and CDR2 is SQIVND (reference sequence).

This clone was counted a few times. This chain joins TRBV2 and TRBJ1-3; 10 bases fit TRBD1. The V gene end was trimmed by 9 bases and the J gene end by 9 bases; junction bases not matched to a gene: 5. CDR3 size: 12 residues. CDR1 SNHLY and CDR2 FYNNEI come from the germline V gene. The CDR3 loop is CARGQGEGTIYF. The DNA of the CDR3 is TGTGCCAGAGGACAGGGGGAAGGCACCATATATTTT.

The chain carries TRBV25-1 and TRBJ2-7; TRBD2 aligns across 10 bases. This CDR3 spans 13 amino acids. CDR1 and CDR2 (germline): MGHDK, SYGVNS. The J segment lost 4 bases and the V segment lost 3 bases, leaving 0 bases of the junction unmatched. CDR3: CASSDSGGYEQYF. As DNA, the CDR3 is TGTGCCAGCAGTGATAGCGGGGGGTACGAGCAGTACTTC.

This sequence joins TRBV11-2 and TRBJ1-4; 7 bases align to TRBD1. V lost 2 bases and J lost 3; bases outside the gene matches: 3. This CDR3 is built from 15 residues. CDR1 is SGHAT and CDR2 is FQNNGV in the germline V gene. The CDR3 reads CASSLSRGANEKLFF. CDR3 nucleotide sequence: TGTGCCAGCAGCTTATCCAGGGGGGCTAATGAAAAACTGTTTTTT.

This chain links TRBV11-2 with TRBJ1-2; D is perhaps TRBD1 (6 bases). Germline loops: CDR1 SGHAT, CDR2 FQNNGV. Trimming took off 4 bases at V and 0 bases at J, with 15 bases between the two ends. The CDR3 length is 16 residues. Here the CDR3 reads CASSSNKGQTNYGYTF. For the CDR3, the DNA is TGTGCCAGCAGCTCGAATAAAGGACAGACTAACTATGGCTACACCTTC.

V usage is TRBV24-1 and J usage is TRBJ2-2, with D uncertain. Germline V lookup: CDR1 KGHDR, CDR2 SFDVKD. The CDR3 covers 13 residues. Deletions cut 5 bases from V and 8 bases from J, with 11 bases between. The CDR3 nucleotides read TGTGCCACCAGTGTAGAGCCCTGGGGGGAGCTGTTTTTT. Amino acid sequence: CATSVEPWGELFF.

The chain has TRBV19 and TRBJ1-4; the match to TRBD1 covers 9 bases. Trimming cost V 2 bases and J 7 bases; bases outside gene matches: 5. From germline, CDR1 is LNHDA and CDR2 SQIVND (reference sequence). The CDR3 is 15 amino acids. DNA for the CDR3: TGTGCCAGTAGTATATTCGGGACAGGGTCTGAAAAACTGTTTTTT. Translated: CASSIFGTGSEKLFF. Full variable domain (missing parts from reference TRBV19 and TRBJ1-4): DGGITQSPKYLFRKEGQNVTLSCEQNLNHDAMYWYRQDPGQGLRLIYYSQIVNDFQKGDIAEGYSVSREKKESFPLTVTSAQKNPTAFYLCASSIFGTGSEKLFFGSGTQLSVL.

This clone was detected once. This chain connects TRBV28 to TRBJ1-5; 8 bases fit TRBD1. Germline CDR1 is MDHEN and CDR2 is SYDVKM. With V trimmed by 4 bases and J by 7 bases, 6 bases remained unmatched. The CDR3 has 14 residues. CDR3 in amino acids: CASSSSDRDQPQHF. The DNA of the CDR3 is TGTGCCAGCAGTTCCTCGGACAGGGACCAGCCCCAGCATTTT.

J is TRBJ2-7 and V is TRBV3-1 (or the pseudogene TRBV3-2), with TRBD2 matching 9 bases. Germline-derived CDR1 and CDR2 are LGHDT and YNNKEL (reference sequence). CDR3 size: 17 residues. Unmatched junction bases numbered 14, after V lost 4 bases and J lost 4 bases. CDR3 loop: CASSPRGSGSSIYEQYF. CDR3 coding DNA: TGTGCCAGCAGCCCCCGTGGTAGCGGGAGTTCTATTTACGAGCAGTACTTC.